Listed below are T cell receptor beta chains from one sample, sequenced in a study of T cell responses to AZD1222 COVID-19 vaccine. Only in-frame clones appear in the TCRdb table, and some are missing; sequencing was by immunoSEQ multiplex PCR. Here the sample spans 150,000 to 200,000 clones, about 94% being singletons. The material sequenced was peripheral blood, taken on day 0 of AZD1222 vaccination. Receptors originate from an adult in good health. The CDR3 runs from the conserved cysteine through the conserved F or W. D genes are given only for firm matches. Not every row has a clone size; where given, it reads once, few, many or a size class.

TRBV3-1/TRBV3-2	-	-	TRBJ2-4	TGTGCCAGCAGCCAAGCCGGCATAGCCAAAAACATTCAGTACTTC	CASSQAGIAKNIQYF
TRBV14	-	TRBD1	TRBJ2-3	TGTGCCAGCAGCCAACCTCTCGACAGGGCCGCAGATACGCAGTATTTT	CASSQPLDRAADTQYF
TRBV5-4	-	-	TRBJ2-2	TGTGCCAGCAGCCAGGGTCCCGGGGAGCTGTTTTTT	CASSQGPGELFF
TRBV30	-	-	TRBJ1-1	TGTGCCTGGAGCCCTGGAGGGTACACTGAAGCTTTCTTT	CAWSPGGYTEAFF
TRBV13	-	-	TRBJ1-5	TGTGCCAGCAGCTTAGGTCCGAATCAGCCCCAGCATTTT	CASSLGPNQPQHF
TRBV29-1	-	-	TRBJ1-2	TGCAGCGTTGGAGACTACTATGGCTACACCTTC	CSVGDYYGYTF
TRBV28	-	-	TRBJ2-5	TGTGCCAGCAGTTTAGCAGGGAGGGAGACCCAGTACTTC	CASSLAGRETQYF
TRBV15	-	-	TRBJ1-1	TGTGCCACCAGCAGAGACAGGAACACTGAAGCTTTCTTT	CATSRDRNTEAFF
TRBV19	-	-	TRBJ2-7	TGTGCCAGTAGTACTCTTGGGGGTAGCGCCACACGCGAGCAGTACTTC	CASSTLGGSATREQYF
TRBV4-2	-	-	TRBJ1-2	TGTGCCAGCAGCCAAGAGAACGTCGGCAGGACTAACTATGGCTACACCTTC	CASSQENVGRTNYGYTF
TRBV18	-	TRBD1	TRBJ1-5	TGTGCCAGCTCACCGTGGCAGGGGGCGGGGCAGCCCCAGCATTTT	CASSPWQGAGQPQHF
TRBV7-9	few	-	TRBJ1-5	TGTGCCAGCAGCTTAGTGGGGGGGACCCAGCATTTT	CASSLVGGTQHF
TRBV5-1	-	TRBD1	TRBJ2-7	TGCGCCAGCAGTGTCCCGGGACAGGGTGGAAGGCACGAGCAGTACTTC	CASSVPGQGGRHEQYF
TRBV2	-	TRBD1	TRBJ1-5	TGTGCCAGCAGTGGAGGGGGACAGATTAATCAGCCCCAGCATTTT	CASSGGGQINQPQHF
TRBV6-5	-	-	TRBJ1-1	TGTGCCAGCAGGATCCAGGGAGGCACTGAAGCTTTCTTT	CASRIQGGTEAFF
TRBV28	-	-	TRBJ1-4	TGTGCCAGCGCGGGGAGGGCATTTCCAACTAATGAAAAACTGTTTTTT	CASAGRAFPTNEKLFF
TRBV4-3	-	TRBD1	TRBJ1-6	TGCGCCAGCAGCCATGACTCCGGGACAGGCTATAATTCACCCCTCCACTTT	CASSHDSGTGYNSPLHF
TRBV5-4	-	-	TRBJ1-3	TGTGCCAGCAGCTTGGTGGGGGCTGGAAACACCATATATTTT	CASSLVGAGNTIYF
TRBV29-1	-	TRBD2	TRBJ2-7	TGCAGCGTTGACTTCGCTAGCGGCTTCAGTGAGCAGTACTTC	CSVDFASGFSEQYF
TRBV5-4	-	-	TRBJ1-1	TGTGCCAGCACCGTGGGGGCGGCAGTGAACACTGAAGCTTTCTTT	CASTVGAAVNTEAFF